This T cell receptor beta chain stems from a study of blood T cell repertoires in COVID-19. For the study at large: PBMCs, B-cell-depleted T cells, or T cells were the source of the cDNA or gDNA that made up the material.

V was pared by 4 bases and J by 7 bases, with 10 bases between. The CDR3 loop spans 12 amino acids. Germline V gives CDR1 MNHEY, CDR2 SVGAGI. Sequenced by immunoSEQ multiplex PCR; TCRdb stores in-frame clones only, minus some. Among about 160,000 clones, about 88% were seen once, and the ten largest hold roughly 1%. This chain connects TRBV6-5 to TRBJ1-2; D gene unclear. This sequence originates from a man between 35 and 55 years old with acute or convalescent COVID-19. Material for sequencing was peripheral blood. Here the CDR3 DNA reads TGTGCCAGCAGTTCAGATGTTGGTGGCTACACCTTC. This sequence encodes CASSSDVGGYTF.